The 8 T cell receptor beta chains below come from one sample, sequenced in a study of Ad26.COV2.S vaccination and SARS-CoV-2 variants. Stated treatment: around 19 received Ad26.COV2.S at low or high dose, single or two shots; 5 received placebo; per-sample allocation not given. Day 63 following the first vaccine or placebo injection was when the samples were taken. The table came from immunoSEQ multiplex PCR; TCRdb's copy has only in-frame clones and leaves some out. The sample consists of 300,000 to 400,000 clones, about nine tenths of them appearing once. Sequenced material: peripheral blood, taken in a trial of Ad26.COV2.S vaccine versus placebo. The receptors come from a person aged 18-60 years who received the Ad26.COV2.S COVID-19 vaccine or a placebo.

Worth noting for this clone: The DNA is omitted, as the CDR3 cannot be located on it reliably, and the CDR3 follows TCRdb's listing. The chain carries TRBV2 and TRBJ2-1; whether TRBD2, the table's D call, matches the DNA was not checked. Germline values: CDR1 SNHLY, CDR2 FYNNEI. The CDR3 is made up of 15 amino acids, end residues included. The chain's CDR3 is CASSEGYFGAGEQFF.

Here the CDR3 DNA reads TGTGCCAGCAGCCAACCTCGGGACAGAGACACAGATACGCAGTATTTT. Residues: CASSQPRDRDTDTQYF. The chain is built from TRBV3-1 (or the pseudogene TRBV3-2) and TRBJ2-3; 7 positions agree with TRBD1. The V gene's germline CDR1 is LGHDT and CDR2 YNNKEL (reference sequence). With V trimmed by 2 bases and J by 2 bases, 7 bases remained unmatched. The length of the CDR3 is 16 residues.

The chain links TRBV4-1 to TRBJ2-1; D perhaps matches TRBD1 (6 bases). The V gene's germline CDR1 is MGHRA and CDR2 YSYEKL. Between the trimmed V and J ends, which lost 0 bases and 7 bases, there was a span of 19 bases. The CDR3 totals 17 residues. The CDR3 loop is CASSQDLSAGQGNEQFF. CDR3 DNA sequence: TGCGCCAGCAGCCAAGATCTGTCGGCCGGGCAGGGGAATGAGCAGTTCTTC.

CDR3 protein: CASSPGGTNTEAFF. As DNA, the CDR3 is TGTGCCAGCTCACCAGGCGGAACAAACACTGAAGCTTTCTTT. This chain links TRBV18 with TRBJ1-1; D ambiguous. The CDR3 contains 14 residues. Germline V gene sequence: CDR1 KGHSH, CDR2 LQKENI. V was pared by 2 bases and J by 2 bases, with 9 bases between.

V gene TRBV19 combines with J gene TRBJ2-5; D might be TRBD2 (6 bases). The CDR3 has 15 residues. The V end lost 1 base, the J end lost 2 bases, and 11 bases lay between the germline ends. CDR1 LNHDA and CDR2 SQIVND come from the germline V gene (reference sequence). CDR3: CASSIAGTSQETQYF. As DNA, the CDR3 is TGTGCCAGTAGTATAGCTGGGACTTCGCAAGAGACCCAGTACTTC.

CDR3 loop: CASSASVYNEQFF. CDR3 DNA sequence: TGTGCCAGCAGTGCTAGCGTCTACAATGAGCAGTTCTTC. This chain links TRBV2 with TRBJ2-1; tentatively, D is TRBD2 (6 bases). This CDR3 has 13 amino acids. V gave up 4 bases and J gave up 3 bases, with 7 bases separating them. Germline V gene lookup returns CDR1 SNHLY and CDR2 FYNNEI.

The gene calls are TRBV30 and TRBJ1-5; 9 bases map to TRBD1. In germline, CDR1 is GTSNPN, CDR2 SVGIG (reference sequence). This CDR3 has 14 amino acids. The V and J ends lost 2 bases and 6 bases, in that order; junction bases with no gene match: 5. CDR3 sequence: CAWSFTGGTQPQHF. Here the CDR3 DNA reads TGTGCCTGGAGTTTCACAGGGGGCACTCAGCCCCAGCATTTT. The variable domain in full, with the rest retrieved from reference TRBV30 and TRBJ1-5, is SQTIHQWPATLVQPVGSPLSLECTVEGTSNPNLYWYRQAAGRGLQLLFYSVGIGQISSEVPQNLSASRPQDRQFILSSKKLLLSDSGFYLCAWSFTGGTQPQHFGDGTRLSIL.

This clone has a count of ten or more. This chain links TRBV27 with TRBJ1-2, with D tentatively TRBD1 (6 bases). CDR1 is MNHEY and CDR2 is SMNVEV in the germline V gene (reference sequence). This CDR3 contains 16 residues. V was clipped by 6 bases and J by 5 bases, with 22 bases between them. CDR3 protein: CASRTSTGSSIYGYTF. CDR3 nucleotide sequence: TGTGCCAGCAGGACCTCGACAGGCAGCAGTATTTATGGCTACACCTTC.